A single sample gave rise to the 24 T cell receptor beta chains below, sequenced in a study of T cell responses to AZD1222 COVID-19 vaccine. Profiled with immunoSEQ multiplex PCR; TCRdb holds only in-frame clones, not every one. The table has tens of thousands of clones, approximately 83% seen once. The starting material was peripheral blood, obtained on day 0 of AZD1222 vaccination. Source of these receptors: an adult in good health.

V and J are TRBV5-1 and TRBJ2-7; D is undetermined. In germline, CDR1 is SGHRS, CDR2 YFSETQ. The CDR3 contains 14 residues. The germline V and J ends were trimmed by 0 bases and 0 bases, with 7 bases remaining between them. The CDR3 bases are TGCGCCAGCAGCTTGGAAGGATACTCCTACGAGCAGTACTTC. Translating it yields CASSLEGYSYEQYF. The full variable domain, its missing parts supplied by reference TRBV5-1 and TRBJ2-7, is KAGVTQTPRYLIKTRGQQVTLSCSPISGHRSVSWYQQTPGQGLQFLFEYFSETQRNKGNFPGRFSGRQFSNSRSEMNVSTLELGDSALYLCASSLEGYSYEQYFGPGTRLTVT.

The CDR3 loop is CSVPHNEKGKLFF. CDR3 nucleotide sequence: TGCAGCGTTCCTCACAACGAAAAAGGGAAACTGTTTTTT. The V and J genes are TRBV29-1 and TRBJ1-4; D unclear. CDR1 is SQVTM and CDR2 is ANQGSEA in the germline V gene. V was shortened by 5 bases and J by 11 bases, with 18 bases between the two germline ends. There are 13 residues in the CDR3. Combining the CDR3 with reference TRBV29-1 and TRBJ1-4 gives the whole variable domain SAVISQKPSRDICQRGTSLTIQCQVDSQVTMMFWYRQQPGQSLTLIATANQGSEATYESGFVIDKFPISRPNLTFSTLTVSNMSPEDSSIYLCSVPHNEKGKLFFGSGTQLSVL.

This clone was seen only once. V and J are TRBV28 and TRBJ2-6, with a possible D match to TRBD1 (6 bases). V lost 6 bases to trimming and J lost 0 bases, with 18 bases between them. CDR1 is MDHEN, CDR2 SYDVKM, per germline. This CDR3 contains 18 residues. DNA for the CDR3: TGTGCCAGCAGGGGGGCTCTCTTAAGTGTCTCTGGGGCCAACGTCCTGACTTTC. Its protein product is CASRGALLSVSGANVLTF.

The chain is built from TRBV28 and TRBJ1-4; D possibly corresponds to TRBD1 (6 bases). Trimming shortened V by 2 bases and J by 8 bases, and 18 bases separated the two germline ends. Germline V gene sequence: CDR1 MDHEN, CDR2 SYDVKM. This CDR3 contains 16 residues. The CDR3 DNA follows: TGTGCCAGCAGTTTAATGGGAGACAGGATGGACGAAAAACTGTTTTTT. It codes for CASSLMGDRMDEKLFF. The full variable domain, with the rest looked up from reference TRBV28 and TRBJ1-4, is DVKVTQSSRYLVKRTGEKVFLECVQDMDHENMFWYRQDPGLGLRLIYFSYDVKMKEKGDIPEGYSVSREKKERFSLILESASTNQTSMYLCASSLMGDRMDEKLFFGSGTQLSVL.

The rearrangement joins TRBV28 to TRBJ1-1, with D uncertain. The CDR3 extends over 13 amino acids. Looked up from germline, CDR1 is MDHEN and CDR2 is SYDVKM. The V end was cut by 7 bases, the J end by 4 bases, with 13 bases between. CDR3 residues: CASTGMKGTEAFF. The CDR3 DNA reads TGTGCCAGCACCGGTATGAAGGGCACTGAAGCTTTCTTT.

The V gene is TRBV27, the J gene TRBJ2-7; no reliable D call. CDR1 is MNHEY and CDR2 is SMNVEV in the germline V gene (reference sequence). Trimming cost V 6 bases and J 5 bases, with 11 bases left between them. The CDR3 sequence is 12 residues long. The CDR3 DNA reads as TGTGCCAGCAGGGCGGCGACGAACGAGCAGTACTTC. Amino acid sequence: CASRAATNEQYF.

The chain is built from TRBV25-1 and TRBJ2-1, with 8 nucleotides matching TRBD2. V shed 1 base, J shed 8 bases, and the junction held 13 bases outside the gene matches. Germline loops: CDR1 MGHDK, CDR2 SYGVNS. The CDR3 sequence is 17 residues long. The CDR3 region is CASSEWGSGGPFYEQFF. CDR3 in DNA: TGTGCCAGCAGTGAATGGGGTTCGGGGGGGCCTTTTTATGAGCAGTTCTTC.

The CDR3, as DNA: TGTGCCAGCAGTTCGGACAGGAGAAACACCATATATTTT. Translating gives CASSSDRRNTIYF. The gene calls are TRBV28 and TRBJ1-3; 7 bases map to TRBD1. Germline lookup yields CDR1 MDHEN and CDR2 SYDVKM. The trim removed 4 bases at V and 5 bases at J, leaving 2 bases unmatched. The CDR3 spans 13 residues.

This clone was found a few times. This chain joins TRBV7-9 and TRBJ2-5; the match to TRBD2 covers 10 bases. The V and J ends lost 5 bases and 3 bases, in that order; junction bases with no gene match: 6. CDR1 is SEHNR and CDR2 is FQNEAQ in the germline V gene (reference sequence). This CDR3 has 15 amino acids. The CDR3: CASSPRTSGKETQYF. The CDR3, as DNA: TGTGCCAGCAGCCCGCGGACTAGCGGCAAAGAGACCCAGTACTTC.

V is TRBV18 and J is TRBJ1-1, with 7 bases identical to TRBD1. V trimming: 2 bases; J trimming: 2 bases; junction bases outside the gene matches: 11. The germline CDR1 and CDR2 sequences are KGHSH and LQKENI. The CDR3 loop spans 17 amino acids. CDR3 DNA: TGTGCCAGCTCACCATCACCACCTGGACAGGCTAACACTGAAGCTTTCTTT. The encoded protein is CASSPSPPGQANTEAFF.

This clone was found once. The chain has TRBV4-2 and TRBJ2-1, with 9 bases matching TRBD1. Germline lookup yields CDR1 LGHNA and CDR2 YNFKEQ. There are 18 residues in the CDR3. V shed 0 bases and J 5 bases; nucleotides not matched to a gene: 11. As DNA, the CDR3 is TGTGCCAGCAGCCAAGAATGGCTAGGGACAGGGAGTGACAATGAGCAGTTCTTC. It specifies CASSQEWLGTGSDNEQFF.

The CDR3 DNA reads as TGTGCCAGCAGCTTATACGCCCGCACAGATACGCAGTATTTT. This gives the protein CASSLYARTDTQYF. The J gene is TRBJ2-3, the V gene TRBV7-3; D remains unclear. Germline values: CDR1 SGHTA, CDR2 FQGTGA. Trimming took off 2 bases at V and 1 base at J, with 7 bases between the two ends. The CDR3 totals 14 residues.

This chain connects TRBV18 to TRBJ1-1; D is uncertain. V was clipped by 1 base and J by 7 bases, with 7 bases between them. CDR1 KGHSH and CDR2 LQKENI come from the germline V gene. The CDR3 runs 12 residues. This CDR3 is CASSPQKFEAFF. The DNA of the CDR3 is TGTGCCAGCTCACCACAGAAATTTGAAGCTTTCTTT.

The chain is built from TRBV7-9 and TRBJ1-1, with 8 bases identical to TRBD1. J was trimmed by 5 bases and V by 5 bases; bases with no gene match: 7. This CDR3 is 14 amino acids long. Germline CDR1 SEHNR, CDR2 FQNEAQ (reference sequence). Here the CDR3 reads CASSRTGRETEAFF. CDR3 nucleotides: TGTGCCAGCAGCCGGACAGGGCGGGAGACTGAAGCTTTCTTT.

This clone showed up just once. The chain employs TRBV6-5 and TRBJ2-4, with D possibly TRBD2 on 6 matching bases. Trimming took off 8 bases at V and 6 bases at J, with 8 bases between the two ends. The CDR3 spans 11 residues. Germline V gene sequence: CDR1 MNHEY, CDR2 SVGAGI. CDR3 sequence reads: CASGGSNIQYF. The CDR3 DNA reads as TGTGCCAGCGGGGGGTCAAACATTCAGTACTTC.

V usage is TRBV7-6 and J usage is TRBJ2-1; TRBD1 or TRBD2 may be the D gene (5 bases each). Germline V CDR1 and CDR2: SGHVS, FNYEAQ. V was shortened by 5 bases and J by 5 bases, with 16 bases between the two germline ends. The CDR3 contains 15 residues. CDR3: CASSPRDVGNNEQFF. The DNA of the CDR3 is TGTGCCAGCAGCCCCCGGGACGTAGGAAACAATGAGCAGTTCTTC.

The chain joins TRBV6-5 to TRBJ1-2; 9 bases map to TRBD1. Unmatched junction bases numbered 8, after V lost 4 bases and J lost 8 bases. CDR3 size: 14 residues. Germline V CDR1 and CDR2: MNHEY, SVGAGI. Here the CDR3 DNA reads TGTGCCAGCAGTTCTACCGGACAGGGGAACGGCTACACCTTC. Residues: CASSSTGQGNGYTF.

The rearrangement joins TRBV29-1 to TRBJ2-5; D may correspond to TRBD1 or TRBD2 (5 bases each). This CDR3 comprises 13 residues. Per the germline V gene, CDR1 is SQVTM and CDR2 is ANQGSEA. V was trimmed by 6 bases and J by 7 bases, leaving 18 bases between them. The CDR3 DNA sequence: TGCAGCGTCACAGGACATCACGGAGGGACCCAGTACTTC. It is translated as CSVTGHHGGTQYF. The complete variable domain, with remaining parts taken from reference TRBV29-1 and TRBJ2-5, reads SAVISQKPSRDICQRGTSLTIQCQVDSQVTMMFWYRQQPGQSLTLIATANQGSEATYESGFVIDKFPISRPNLTFSTLTVSNMSPEDSSIYLCSVTGHHGGTQYFGPGTRLLVL.

V gene TRBV7-6 combines with J gene TRBJ2-7; D may be TRBD2 (5 bases). The CDR3 length is 12 residues. Between the trimmed V and J ends, which lost 6 bases and 3 bases, there was a span of 9 bases. In germline, CDR1 is SGHVS, CDR2 FNYEAQ. The CDR3 DNA sequence: TGTGCCAGCAGTCCGGACTTCTACGAGCAGTACTTC. This sequence encodes CASSPDFYEQYF.

The gene calls are TRBV9 and TRBJ1-2; 8 bases map to TRBD1. The J segment lost 4 bases and the V segment lost 3 bases, leaving 2 bases of the junction unmatched. Germline lookup yields CDR1 SGDLS and CDR2 YYNGEE. The CDR3 is 13 residues long. The CDR3 region has the DNA TGTGCCAGCAGCGCAGGGGGCGTCTATGGCTACACCTTC. Translated, it gives CASSAGGVYGYTF.

The chain uses TRBV15 and TRBJ1-1; TRBD1 aligns across 9 bases. Germline CDR1 LNHNV, CDR2 YYDKDF (reference sequence). This CDR3 contains 15 residues. The J segment lost 5 bases and the V segment lost 4 bases, leaving 8 bases of the junction unmatched. This chain's CDR3 is CATSTRQGVNTEAFF. In DNA form, the CDR3 reads TGTGCCACCAGCACGAGACAGGGGGTTAATACTGAAGCTTTCTTT.

This chain connects TRBV7-9 to TRBJ2-7, with 11 bases fitting TRBD1. Trimming took 3 bases from V and 5 from J; bases not matched to a gene: 3. Germline CDR1 SEHNR, CDR2 FQNEAQ (reference sequence). The CDR3 covers 14 residues. The CDR3 is CASSFGQGAHEQYF. CDR3 nucleotide sequence: TGTGCCAGCAGCTTCGGACAGGGGGCTCACGAGCAGTACTTC.

This rearrangement joins TRBV9 to TRBJ1-2; D not certain. Germline V gives CDR1 SGDLS, CDR2 YYNGEE. V shed 0 bases and J shed 8 bases, with 11 bases lying between them. This CDR3 is 13 amino acids long. The CDR3 region is CASSVEQTGGYTF. CDR3 in DNA: TGTGCCAGCAGCGTAGAACAAACGGGAGGCTACACCTTC.

The J gene is TRBJ1-1, the V gene TRBV5-6; a possible D gene is TRBD1 (5 bases). Per the germline V gene, CDR1 is SGHDT and CDR2 is YYEEEE. V gave up 4 bases and J gave up 6 bases, with 16 bases separating them. This CDR3 has 14 amino acids. The CDR3 reads CASSARARSAEAFF. Written as DNA, the CDR3 is TGTGCCAGCAGCGCCAGGGCCCGGAGCGCTGAAGCTTTCTTT.